This TCR beta chain came from a study of blood T cells in healthy people across ages. Comment on this clonotype: The antigen is not known. With a much larger clone just one base away, this may be a read error.

The CDR3 is 17 amino acids. Using a J-beta primer mix together with a sample-barcoded 5' primer, a second PCR was run for roughly 7 to 11 cycles. TCRdb independently ran MiXCR on the 5' RACE reads; one entry per CDR3 protein. The data hold 550,000 to 600,000 distinct CDR3 sequences, with about 45% observed a single time. The donors, aged about 6 to 90, were healthy Caucasians from Russia. Whole-study findings and limits: From one million sequenced T cells, diversity estimates were lower bounds. Unsorted PBMCs ruled out conclusive naive versus antigen-experienced comparison.

The J gene is TRBJ1-5, the V gene TRBV12-3 or TRBV12-4, with 7 nucleotides matching TRBD1. The clonotype comes from a man of 80 years or more in good health. The sequencing sample was made of blood. The CDR3 protein is CTSSLRDRHLSNQPQHF. The CDR3 DNA follows: TGTACCAGCAGTTTGAGGGACAGACACCTTAGCAATCAGCCCCAGCATTTT.